The 20 T cell receptor beta chains given below trace back to one sample, sequenced in a study of T cell responses to AZD1222 COVID-19 vaccine. Data came from immunoSEQ multiplex PCR; TCRdb stores just in-frame clones and leaves some out. The sample contains approximately 150,000 clones, 90% to 95% of which appear only once. The material sequenced was peripheral blood, taken on day 0 of AZD1222 vaccination. The receptors here all came from an adult in good health.

CDR3 protein: CSVQGQSGETQYF. The CDR3, as DNA: TGCAGCGTACAGGGCCAGAGCGGGGAGACCCAGTACTTC. This chain connects TRBV29-1 to TRBJ2-5; D tentatively reads TRBD1 or TRBD2 (6 bases each). The CDR3 covers 13 residues. Germline CDR1 is SQVTM and CDR2 is ANQGSEA. V lost 6 bases and J lost 5, with 16 bases in between.

The gene calls are TRBV5-5 and TRBJ2-7; D not resolved. This CDR3 comprises 15 residues. The germline CDR1 and CDR2 sequences are SGHKS and YYEKEE (reference sequence). Trimming pared 0 bases from V and 3 bases from J, leaving 13 bases between. The CDR3 protein is CASSLVVGGSYEQYF. CDR3 coding DNA: TGTGCCAGCAGCTTGGTTGTGGGCGGAAGCTACGAGCAGTACTTC.

This chain joins TRBV7-2 and TRBJ2-3; 10 bases are a match to TRBD2. CDR3 size: 14 residues. The J segment lost 5 bases and the V segment lost 5 bases, leaving 4 bases of the junction unmatched. CDR1 is SGHTA, CDR2 FQGNSA, per germline. The CDR3 here is CASSPGLARDTQYF. CDR3 nucleotides: TGTGCCAGCAGCCCGGGACTAGCGAGAGATACGCAGTATTTT.

This chain connects TRBV4-3 to TRBJ1-1, with D maybe TRBD1 (6 bases). The germline V and J ends were trimmed by 1 base and 0 bases, with 12 bases remaining between them. The CDR3 length is 16 residues. The germline V gene has CDR1 LGHNA and CDR2 YSLEER. As DNA, the CDR3 is TGCGCCAGCAGCCAAGCTAGTCGGACAGTGAACACTGAAGCTTTCTTT. Its translation is CASSQASRTVNTEAFF.

CDR3 nucleotide sequence: TGTGCCAGCAGCCGACAAACGGTCGATGAGCAGTTCTTC. Translated: CASSRQTVDEQFF. This chain connects TRBV11-1 to TRBJ2-1; D is undetermined. V was pared by 5 bases and J by 8 bases, with 13 bases between. From germline, CDR1 is SGHAT and CDR2 FQDESV (reference sequence). This CDR3 region has 13 residues.

The J gene is TRBJ2-7, the V gene TRBV9; a weak D match, TRBD2 (5 bases). The germline V and J ends were trimmed by 2 bases and 3 bases, with 12 bases remaining between them. The CDR3 runs to 14 residues. The germline V gene has CDR1 SGDLS and CDR2 YYNGEE. Here the CDR3 DNA reads TGTGCCAGCAGCGTGGGCGGGTTTAGCTACGAGCAGTACTTC. Amino acid sequence: CASSVGGFSYEQYF.

The rearrangement joins TRBV6-2 or TRBV6-3 to TRBJ1-2, with 7 bases that match TRBD1. From germline, CDR1 is MNHEY and CDR2 SVGEGT. V trimming: 2 bases; J trimming: 2 bases; junction bases outside the gene matches: 11. The CDR3 sequence is 17 residues long. The CDR3 here is CASSYSMEDRTNYGYTF. CDR3 DNA: TGTGCCAGCAGTTACAGTATGGAGGACAGGACAAACTATGGCTACACCTTC.

The rearrangement joins TRBV2 to TRBJ1-2; D ambiguous. V shed 8 bases and J shed 7 bases, with 11 bases lying between them. The CDR3 is 11 residues long. CDR1 is SNHLY, CDR2 FYNNEI, per germline. In DNA form, the CDR3 reads TGTGCCAGCGCGTTCGACTCTGGCTACACCTTC. It codes for CASAFDSGYTF.

The J gene is TRBJ2-3, the V gene TRBV9; D is possibly TRBD2 (5 bases). Germline V gene data show CDR1 as SGDLS and CDR2 as YYNGEE. The CDR3 is 15 residues long. The V gene lost 0 bases and the J gene lost 6 bases, with 14 bases spanning the gap. The CDR3, as DNA: TGTGCCAGCAGCGTAGGTAGCGTCGGATTGGATACGCAGTATTTT. Translating it yields CASSVGSVGLDTQYF. The entire variable domain, with the rest obtained from reference TRBV9 and TRBJ2-3, is as follows: DSGVTQTPKHLITATGQRVTLRCSPRSGDLSVYWYQQSLDQGLQFLIQYYNGEERAKGNILERFSAQQFPDLHSELNLSSLELGDSALYFCASSVGSVGLDTQYFGPGTRLTVL.

The V and J genes are TRBV19 and TRBJ2-2, with 7 nucleotides matching TRBD2. The CDR3 has 16 amino acids. Germline CDR1 reads LNHDA; CDR2 reads SQIVND (reference sequence). V lost 1 base, J lost 4 bases, and 6 bases stayed unmatched. CDR3 in amino acids: CASSIVPSGSTGELFF. The CDR3 DNA sequence: TGTGCCAGTAGTATAGTTCCTAGCGGCAGCACCGGGGAGCTGTTTTTT.

The chain combines TRBV5-1 with TRBJ2-7; D remains unclear. The CDR3 sequence is 14 residues long. The V and J ends lost 1 base and 5 bases respectively, with 13 bases between them. The germline CDR1 and CDR2 sequences are SGHRS and YFSETQ. The CDR3 sequence: CASSLIPGYDEQYF. The CDR3 coding sequence is TGCGCCAGCAGCTTGATACCGGGCTACGACGAGCAGTACTTC. Combining the CDR3 with reference TRBV5-1 and TRBJ2-7 gives the whole variable domain KAGVTQTPRYLIKTRGQQVTLSCSPISGHRSVSWYQQTPGQGLQFLFEYFSETQRNKGNFPGRFSGRQFSNSRSEMNVSTLELGDSALYLCASSLIPGYDEQYFGPGTRLTVT.

The genes are TRBV4-1 and TRBJ2-2; D remains unclear. V lost 1 base and J lost 6, with 15 bases in between. This CDR3 spans 16 amino acids. Germline V lookup: CDR1 MGHRA, CDR2 YSYEKL. In DNA, the CDR3 is TGCGCCAGCAGCCAAGTACGGAGTACCTCAGCCGGGGAGCTGTTTTTT. Protein: CASSQVRSTSAGELFF.

The chain couples TRBV10-1 to TRBJ2-7; the match to TRBD2 covers 8 bases. CDR3 length: 14 amino acids. Unmatched junction bases numbered 5, after V lost 5 bases and J lost 2 bases. Per the germline V gene, CDR1 is WNHNN and CDR2 is SYGVQD (reference sequence). The CDR3 here is CASSLGLGTYEQYF. CDR3 bases: TGCGCCAGCAGTTTGGGACTAGGAACCTACGAGCAGTACTTC.

This clone has only a few counts. The chain recombines TRBV7-9 with TRBJ2-7; 9 positions match TRBD1. Germline CDR1 SEHNR, CDR2 FQNEAQ (reference sequence). V shed 3 bases, J shed 5 bases, and the junction held 5 bases outside the gene matches. The CDR3 loop spans 14 amino acids. CDR3: CASSFTGGDDEQYF. The CDR3 DNA reads TGTGCCAGCAGCTTTACAGGGGGCGATGACGAGCAGTACTTC. The full variable domain, rest sourced from reference TRBV7-9 and TRBJ2-7, is DTGVSQNPRHKITKRGQNVTFRCDPISEHNRLYWYRQTLGQGPEFLTYFQNEAQLEKSRLLSDRFSAERPKGSFSTLEIQRTEQGDSAMYLCASSFTGGDDEQYFGPGTRLTVT.

The chain recombines TRBV27 with TRBJ1-1, with 8 bases lining up with TRBD1. The CDR3 extends over 16 amino acids. CDR1 and CDR2 (germline): MNHEY, SMNVEV (reference sequence). Losses at the gene ends were 4 bases for V and 1 base for J; bases not matched to a gene: 8. CDR3 amino acids: CASSSLTGVGNTEAFF. The CDR3 DNA sequence: TGTGCCAGCAGTTCTCTGACAGGGGTGGGGAACACTGAAGCTTTCTTT.

J is TRBJ1-5 and V is TRBV18; possible D gene TRBD1, 6 bases. The germline V gene encodes CDR1 KGHSH and CDR2 LQKENI. The CDR3 is made up of 16 amino acids. Trimming removed 2 bases at V and 6 bases at J, with 17 bases between. The CDR3 spells CASSPITAGVRQPQHF. Written as DNA, the CDR3 is TGTGCCAGCTCACCAATAACGGCAGGGGTTCGTCAGCCCCAGCATTTT.

This chain connects TRBV29-1 to TRBJ2-1, with a tentative D call TRBD2 (5 bases). CDR1 SQVTM and CDR2 ANQGSEA come from the germline V gene. CDR3 size: 15 residues. V lost 0 bases, J lost 6 bases, and 15 bases lay in between. The CDR3 DNA reads as TGCAGCGTTGAAGATAACGCTGCGGGCCTCAATGAGCAGTTCTTC. The encoded protein is CSVEDNAAGLNEQFF.

This clone was observed a single time. This chain links TRBV6-2 or TRBV6-3 with TRBJ2-5; no firm D call. This CDR3 spans 16 amino acids. Germline lookup yields CDR1 MNHEY and CDR2 SVGEGT. V lost 2 bases and J 0 bases, leaving 13 bases between the germline ends. The CDR3 DNA reads as TGTGCCAGCAGTTACAGTCGATGGGTAGACCAAGAGACCCAGTACTTC. Translation gives CASSYSRWVDQETQYF.

This clone was found once. V usage is TRBV30 and J usage is TRBJ2-2; D is ambiguous. CDR1 is GTSNPN and CDR2 is SVGIG in the germline V gene (reference sequence). CDR3 length equals 15 residues. The V and J ends lost 1 base and 6 bases respectively, with 15 bases between them. CDR3: CAWSAGRVGSGELFF. The CDR3 DNA is TGTGCCTGGAGTGCCGGCCGGGTAGGATCCGGGGAGCTGTTTTTT.

The CDR3 spells CASSSHRAGSFSEQFF. CDR3 bases: TGTGCCAGCAGCTCCCACCGAGCGGGTAGTTTTAGTGAGCAGTTCTTC. This chain uses TRBV7-2 with TRBJ2-1; possible D gene TRBD2, 6 bases. Per the germline V gene, CDR1 is SGHTA and CDR2 is FQGNSA. Trimming removed 4 bases at V and 9 bases at J, with 22 bases between. The length of the CDR3 is 16 residues.